Sequencing of this TCR beta chain was carried out in a study of cytomegalovirus exposure and HLA in healthy donors. At the level of the study: HLA-typed donors were the source of tens of millions of unique TCRs held in an early data release.

Whole-study findings and limits: The CMV antigen specificity of a few CMV-associated chains was confirmed through in vitro analysis. A later analysis appeared to link common viral pathogens to several of the most significant clusters.

The CDR3 length is 16 residues. Germline CDR1 reads SQVTM; CDR2 reads ANQGSEA. Trimming cost V 4 bases and J 6 bases; bases outside gene matches: 13. Use of 60 Vbeta and 13 Jbeta primers characterized the PCR. Assay: immunoSEQ multiplex PCR; the TCRdb copy retains only in-frame clones and omits some. The repertoire has 120,000 or so clones, roughly four fifths of them found once; the top ten carry approximately 6.4%. When sampled, the donors appeared nominally healthy, though they likely had unrecorded immune exposures. With regard to this clone: No antigen is known for it.

The receptor was isolated from a woman between 50 and 59 years old in good health and CMV-seropositive. Source material: PBMCs. V and J are TRBV29-1 and TRBJ2-1; 9 bases fit TRBD1. This CDR3 reads CSVGGAGTGSSNEQFF. CDR3 in DNA: TGCAGCGTTGGCGGAGCCGGGACAGGGTCGAGCAATGAGCAGTTCTTC.